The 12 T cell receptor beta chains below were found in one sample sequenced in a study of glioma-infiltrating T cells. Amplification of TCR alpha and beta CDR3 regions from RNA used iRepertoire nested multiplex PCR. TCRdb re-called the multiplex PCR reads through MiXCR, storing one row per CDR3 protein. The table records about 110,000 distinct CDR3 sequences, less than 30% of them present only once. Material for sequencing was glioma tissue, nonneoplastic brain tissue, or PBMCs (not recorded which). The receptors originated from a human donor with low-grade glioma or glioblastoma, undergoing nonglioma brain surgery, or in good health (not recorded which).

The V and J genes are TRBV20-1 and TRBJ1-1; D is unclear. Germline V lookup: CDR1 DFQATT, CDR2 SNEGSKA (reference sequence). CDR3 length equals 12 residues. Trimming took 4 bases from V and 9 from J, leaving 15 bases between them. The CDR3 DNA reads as TGCAGTGCTAAAGGGTTTGACGCTAAAGCTTTCTTT. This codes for CSAKGFDAKAFF.

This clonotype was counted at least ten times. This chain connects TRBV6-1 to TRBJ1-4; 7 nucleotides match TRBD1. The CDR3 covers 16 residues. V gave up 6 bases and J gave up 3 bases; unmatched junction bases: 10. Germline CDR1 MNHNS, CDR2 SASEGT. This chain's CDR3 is CASSQGGAWANEKLFF. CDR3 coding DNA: TGTGCCAGCAGCCAGGGGGGGGCCTGGGCTAATGAAAAACTGTTTTTT.

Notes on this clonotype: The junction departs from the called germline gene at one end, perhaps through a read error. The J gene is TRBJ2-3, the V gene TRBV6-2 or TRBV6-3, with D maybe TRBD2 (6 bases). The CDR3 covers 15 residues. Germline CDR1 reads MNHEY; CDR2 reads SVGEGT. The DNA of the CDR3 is TGTGACAGCATCAGGAGACTAGTGGGAGTTGATACGCAGTATTTT. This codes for CDSIRRLVGVDTQYF.

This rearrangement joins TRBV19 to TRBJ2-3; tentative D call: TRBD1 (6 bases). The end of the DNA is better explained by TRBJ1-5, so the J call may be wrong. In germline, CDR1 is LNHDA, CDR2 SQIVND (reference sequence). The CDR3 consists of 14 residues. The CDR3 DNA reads TGTGCCAGTAGTATAACGGGGGGCCCAGATACGCAGCATTTT. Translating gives CASSITGGPDTQHF.

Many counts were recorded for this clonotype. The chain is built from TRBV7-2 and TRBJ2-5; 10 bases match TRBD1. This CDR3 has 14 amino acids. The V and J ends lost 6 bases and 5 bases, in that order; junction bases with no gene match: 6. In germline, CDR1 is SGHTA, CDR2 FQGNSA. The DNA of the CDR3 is TGTGCCAGCAGACCTCCGGGACAGGGGGAGACCCAGTACTTC. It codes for CASRPPGQGETQYF.

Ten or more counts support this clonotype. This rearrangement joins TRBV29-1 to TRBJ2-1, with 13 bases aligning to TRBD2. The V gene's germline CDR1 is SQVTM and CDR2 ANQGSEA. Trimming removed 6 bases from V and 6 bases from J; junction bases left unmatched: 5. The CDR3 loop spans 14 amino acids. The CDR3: CSVTGLAGANEQFF. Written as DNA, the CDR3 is TGCAGCGTCACTGGACTAGCGGGAGCCAATGAGCAGTTCTTC.

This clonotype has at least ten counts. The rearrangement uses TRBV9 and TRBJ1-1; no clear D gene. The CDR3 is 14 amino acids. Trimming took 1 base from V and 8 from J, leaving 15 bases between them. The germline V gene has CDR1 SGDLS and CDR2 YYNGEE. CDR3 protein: CASSVFKGSVEAFF. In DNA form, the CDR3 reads TGTGCCAGCAGCGTATTTAAGGGAAGTGTCGAAGCTTTCTTT.

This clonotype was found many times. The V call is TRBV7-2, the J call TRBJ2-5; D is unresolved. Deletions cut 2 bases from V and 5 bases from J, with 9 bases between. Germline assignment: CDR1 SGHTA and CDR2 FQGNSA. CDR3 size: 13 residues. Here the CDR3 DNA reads TGTGCCAGCAGCTTACAGGTTGTGGAGACCCAGTACTTC. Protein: CASSLQVVETQYF.

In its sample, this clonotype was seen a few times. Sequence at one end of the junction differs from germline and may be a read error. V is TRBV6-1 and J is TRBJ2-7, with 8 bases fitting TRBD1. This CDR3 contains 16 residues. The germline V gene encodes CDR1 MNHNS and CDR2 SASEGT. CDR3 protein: CAISVDQGAGSYEQYF. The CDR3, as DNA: TGTGCCATCAGTGTGGATCAGGGGGCTGGCTCCTACGAGCAGTACTTC.

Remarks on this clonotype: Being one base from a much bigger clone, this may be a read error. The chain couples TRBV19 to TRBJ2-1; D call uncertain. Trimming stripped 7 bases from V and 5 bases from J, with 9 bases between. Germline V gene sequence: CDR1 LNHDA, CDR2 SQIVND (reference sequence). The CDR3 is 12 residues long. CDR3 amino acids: CASTLANNEQFF. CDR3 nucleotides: TGTGCCAGTACTCTGGCCAACAATGAGCAGTTCTTC.

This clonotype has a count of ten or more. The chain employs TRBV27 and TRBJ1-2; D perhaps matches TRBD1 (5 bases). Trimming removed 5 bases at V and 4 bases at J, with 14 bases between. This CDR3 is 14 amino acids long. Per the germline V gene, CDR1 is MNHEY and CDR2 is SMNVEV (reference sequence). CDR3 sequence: CASSPRQSFYGYTF. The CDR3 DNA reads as TGTGCCAGCAGTCCACGACAGAGCTTCTATGGCTACACCTTC.

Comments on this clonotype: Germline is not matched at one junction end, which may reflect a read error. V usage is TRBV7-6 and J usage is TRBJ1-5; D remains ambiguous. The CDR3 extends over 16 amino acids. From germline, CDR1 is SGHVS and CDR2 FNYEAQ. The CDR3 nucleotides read TGTGCCAGCAGCTTAGCGGGTGCGGCTAGCAATCAGCCCAAGCATTTT. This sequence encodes CASSLAGAASNQPKHF.